The T cell receptor (beta chain) under discussion was sequenced for a study of PD-1 blockade in classical Hodgkin lymphoma (TCRdb year 2020). For the wider study: Nivolumab dosing was 3 mg/kg intravenously every 2 weeks, continuing until either disease progression or unacceptable toxicity. The study used CyTOF and TCR beta sequencing to define a peripheral blood immune signature of response to PD-1 blockade in classical Hodgkin lymphoma. Points the paper makes about the study in general: The study was restricted to a single clinical trial cohort, and the causes of repertoire differences, possibly disease activity or prior therapy, were left undefined. Newly diagnosed patients were reported to have lower baseline TCR diversity than healthy donors, and relapsed/refractory patients were reported to have lower baseline TCR diversity still. Baseline diversity similar to that of newly diagnosed patients was observed in trial patients achieving complete response, whereas significantly lower diversity was observed in partial responders and progressors. Diversity was lower in patients who began nivolumab less than 1 year after ASCT, so these patients were left out of later analyses to avoid confounding by immune reconstitution. By C4D1, a significant rise was seen in CD4+ TCR diversity but not in CD8+ TCR diversity (p=0.0027 vs p=0.16), and the rise was most apparent among complete responders (p=0.02).

CDR1 and CDR2 (ENHRY, SYGVKD) derive from the germline V gene. Trimming costs V 4 bases and J 0 bases, and their ends lie 13 bases apart. From its cysteine to its phenylalanine, the CDR3 spans 16 amino acids. Kept here is only the CDR3 DNA, which spans 48 bases and is read in frame from base 1. In light of the paper, this sample's time point label describes: cycle 2 day 1 (C2D1) of nivolumab. Every trial patient had relapsed following autologous stem cell transplantation, and prior brentuximab vedotin exposure was what differed among cohorts A, B and C. A total of under 70 patients with relapsed/refractory classical Hodgkin lymphoma made up the trial cohort, and each patient's best overall response was complete response, partial response or progressive disease. Single-agent nivolumab was administered to trial patients in the multi-cohort phase II CheckMate 205 trial. An independent review committee assessed best overall response by applying the 2007 International Working Group response criteria. Trial PBMCs were obtained immediately prior to nivolumab initiation (C1D1) and on therapy at cycle 2 day 1 and cycle 4 day 1. After peripheral blood was drawn into 8 mL Vacutainer Cell Preparation Tubes, PBMCs were isolated by centrifugation and then cryopreserved.

Genomic DNA was isolated using the Qiagen DNeasy kit from unsorted PBMCs as well as from negatively selected CD4+ and CD8+ fractions. Using primers that anneal to V and J segments, immunoSEQ multiplex PCR amplified the TCR beta CDR3 regions. A synthetic immune receptor repertoire was used to minimize amplification bias, and remaining bias was computationally removed after sequencing. As for how the authors treated the data: Repertoire diversity was quantified as the Shannon entropy index using custom Python scripts. The unsorted, CD4+ and CD8+ repertoires were each analyzed separately, with the exception of combined analyses, where CD4+ and CD8+ sequences were merged in silico. Clonal expansion was defined as at least a 2-fold frequency increase after treatment relative to C1D1, with a pseudocount of 0.5 for undetected baseline clones. Singleton clones were defined as clones with 0 or 1 copy at C1D1, and non-singleton clones were defined as clones with 2 or more copies. Clones expanded in unsorted samples were labelled as CD4+, CD8+ or unknown by matching protein sequences in sorted samples from the same patient. Wilcoxon tests were applied to paired samples to test diversity changes from C1D1 to C4D1. In its TCRdb copy, this immuneACCESS table keeps in-frame sequences only and misses some clones. Where compared with another copy, unresolved V genes explain less than half of these, and the others have no known cause. V and J calls and clone size are those listed in that table; D and trimming were worked out from the DNA. The sample table records around 46,000 clones; over 70% of these occur just once. The ten largest make up 22% of the sample.

As to this clone: Its antigen remains undetermined. Base qualities are not provided; no much larger clone lies one nucleotide away.

This TCR was recovered from a human donor with classical Hodgkin lymphoma. This specimen consisted of peripheral blood mononuclear cells (PBMCs), obtained before the second cycle of nivolumab. The sequence is built from TRBV10-3 and TRBJ2-4; confidence is insufficient to name the D gene. The CDR3 protein is CAISVELALAKNIQYF. The nucleotide sequence reads TGTGCCATCAGTGTAGAACTCGCTCTAGCCAAAAACATTCAGTACTTC.